These 30 T cell receptor beta chains were all obtained from the same sample, sequenced in a study of blood T cell repertoires in COVID-19. The data were produced by immunoSEQ multiplex PCR, yet TCRdb's version contains in-frame clones alone and is incomplete. The sample shows some 42,000 clones, more than 75% of them seen only once. Sequencing used peripheral blood. The receptors originated from a woman in her 70s in a cohort sampled during active COVID-19.

The V gene is TRBV27, the J gene TRBJ2-3; D is uncertain. V lost 5 bases, J lost 2 bases, and 5 bases lay in between. This CDR3 is built from 12 residues. The germline V gene has CDR1 MNHEY and CDR2 SMNVEV (reference sequence). CDR3 protein: CASSTNTDTQYF. Written as DNA, the CDR3 is TGTGCCAGCAGTACAAACACAGATACGCAGTATTTT.

V usage is TRBV12-2 and J usage is TRBJ2-7; the DNA was not used to check the table's D call, TRBD2. TRBV12-2 is a pseudogene. CDR3 length: 21 residues. The DNA of the CDR3 is TGTGCAAGTCGCTTAAACCTCCACCCCGGCTCCCCGGAGGAAAGCTCCTACGAGCAGTACTTC. As protein: CASRLNLHPGSPEESSYEQYF.

The J gene is TRBJ2-7, the V gene TRBV5-1; TRBD2 matches 7 bases. The CDR3 consists of 16 residues. Trimming removed 4 bases from V and 2 bases from J; junction bases left unmatched: 12. CDR1 SGHRS and CDR2 YFSETQ come from the germline V gene. DNA of the CDR3: TGCGCCAGCAGCCCGGGGGGACTTGACTTCCCCTACGAGCAGTACTTC. Its translation: CASSPGGLDFPYEQYF.

DNA of the CDR3: TGTGCCAGCAGTTTGAAGACTAGCGGGAGGGCCTTTTCCTACGAGCAGTACTTC. It is translated as CASSLKTSGRAFSYEQYF. The chain combines TRBV28 with TRBJ2-7; 14 nucleotides align to TRBD2. After removal of 3 bases from V and 1 base from J, the junction contained 8 bases not matched to a gene. This CDR3 is built from 18 residues. CDR1 MDHEN and CDR2 SYDVKM come from the germline V gene.

The CDR3 loop reads CASRRAGTGGGSYGYTF. The CDR3 nucleotides read TGTGCCAGCAGGCGCGCCGGGACAGGGGGAGGAAGCTATGGCTACACCTTC. The V and J genes are TRBV28 and TRBJ1-2; 11 bases match TRBD1. The CDR3 is 17 amino acids. Per germline, CDR1 MDHEN and CDR2 SYDVKM. After removal of 6 bases from V and 4 bases from J, the junction contained 13 bases not matched to a gene.

The chain combines TRBV5-1 with TRBJ2-5; 10 bases align to TRBD1. V lost 2 bases and J lost 3; bases outside the gene matches: 4. The CDR3 contains 15 residues. Germline V lookup: CDR1 SGHRS, CDR2 YFSETQ. CDR3 loop: CASSFAGTGEETQYF. The CDR3 bases are TGCGCCAGCAGCTTCGCGGGGACAGGGGAAGAGACCCAGTACTTC.

This chain connects TRBV28 to TRBJ1-3, with 8 bases aligning to TRBD1. V was clipped by 2 bases and J by 3 bases; unmatched bases: 3. Per the germline V gene, CDR1 is MDHEN and CDR2 is SYDVKM. This CDR3 comprises 15 residues. The DNA for the CDR3 is TGTGCCAGCAGTTTAACAGGGGGTGTTGGAAACACCATATATTTT. Its translation is CASSLTGGVGNTIYF.

In its sample, this clone was seen a few times. The chain uses TRBV5-3 and TRBJ2-7, with 8 bases lining up with TRBD2. TRBV5-3 counts as an open reading frame of uncertain function. V was pared by 3 bases and J by 2 bases, with 10 bases of the junction left unmatched. The CDR3 has 16 amino acids. In nucleotides, the CDR3 is TGTGCCAGAAGCTCCACGGGAGCGGGAGTACCCTACGAGCAGTACTTC. It encodes CARSSTGAGVPYEQYF.

The V and J genes are TRBV9 and TRBJ2-5; TRBD2 aligns across 9 bases. Germline CDR1 reads SGDLS; CDR2 reads YYNGEE. This CDR3 is 15 amino acids long. V gave up 0 bases and J gave up 5 bases; unmatched junction bases: 5. The DNA for the CDR3 is TGTGCCAGCAGCGTAGATAGCGGGAGTGGCGAGACCCAGTACTTC. Its protein is CASSVDSGSGETQYF.

This clone appeared a few times. The chain joins TRBV5-1 to TRBJ1-5, with 11 bases matching TRBD1. V was clipped by 2 bases and J by 7 bases; unmatched bases: 5. The CDR3 spans 15 residues. Looked up from germline, CDR1 is SGHRS and CDR2 is YFSETQ. CDR3 nucleotide sequence: TGCGCCAGCAGCTTAAGGACAGGGGGCGACCAGCCCCAGCATTTT. It encodes CASSLRTGGDQPQHF.

This chain links TRBV4-1 with TRBJ2-1; D not resolved. The CDR3 is made up of 14 amino acids. In germline, CDR1 is MGHRA, CDR2 YSYEKL. V was pared by 0 bases and J by 4 bases, with 7 bases between. The CDR3 sequence: CASSQDNGYNEQFF. CDR3 bases: TGCGCCAGCAGCCAAGATAACGGTTACAATGAGCAGTTCTTC.

This clone was detected only once. This chain uses TRBV7-2 with TRBJ2-1, with TRBD2 matching 10 bases. The germline V gene has CDR1 SGHTA and CDR2 FQGNSA. Unmatched junction bases numbered 8, after V lost 5 bases and J lost 4 bases. The CDR3 covers 16 residues. Here the CDR3 DNA reads TGTGCCAGCAGCATTACCGGGACTAGCGTTTACAATGAGCAGTTCTTC. Translated, it gives CASSITGTSVYNEQFF.

The rearrangement links TRBV5-4 to TRBJ2-1, with 14 bases that match TRBD2. The germline V gene encodes CDR1 SGHNT and CDR2 YYREEE (reference sequence). CDR3 length: 16 residues. After removal of 4 bases from V and 8 bases from J, the junction contained 8 bases not matched to a gene. CDR3 in DNA: TGTGCCAGCAGCCCGCCGACTAGCGGGAGGGCCCATGAGCAGTTCTTC. It is translated as CASSPPTSGRAHEQFF.

The chain joins TRBV5-8 to TRBJ1-2; 7 bases match TRBD1. Per germline, CDR1 SGHTS and CDR2 YDEGEE. Unmatched junction bases numbered 4, after V lost 4 bases and J lost 4 bases. The CDR3 is 13 residues long. CDR3 region: CASSPGQLYGYTF. CDR3 nucleotide sequence: TGTGCCAGCAGCCCGGGACAGCTCTATGGCTACACCTTC.

V gene TRBV10-1 combines with J gene TRBJ2-1; possibly TRBD2 for D (6 bases). The CDR3 has 14 amino acids. CDR1 is WNHNN and CDR2 is SYGVQD in the germline V gene (reference sequence). V was clipped by 4 bases and J by 6 bases, with 13 bases between them. The CDR3 coding sequence is TGCGCCAGCAGTGTAGGGACTCTCGCCAATGAGCAGTTCTTC. Its translation is CASSVGTLANEQFF.

This clone was seen once. V gene TRBV9 combines with J gene TRBJ2-3, with TRBD2 as a possible D gene (5 bases). The CDR3 is 15 residues long. In germline, CDR1 is SGDLS, CDR2 YYNGEE. The V end was cut by 2 bases, the J end by 0 bases, with 10 bases between. CDR3 region: CASSVGDTSTDTQYF. For the CDR3, the DNA is TGTGCCAGCAGCGTCGGGGATACCAGCACAGATACGCAGTATTTT.

This chain connects TRBV28 to TRBJ2-7, with D perhaps matching TRBD2 (5 bases). Germline V gene sequence: CDR1 MDHEN, CDR2 SYDVKM. CDR3 length equals 12 residues. The CDR3 sequence is CAASGSVDEQYF. The CDR3 DNA reads TGTGCTGCGAGTGGGAGCGTAGACGAGCAGTACTTC.

The gene calls are TRBV24-1 and TRBJ2-3; 15 positions match TRBD2. Germline V gives CDR1 KGHDR, CDR2 SFDVKD. V lost 5 bases to trimming and J lost 3 bases; unmatched junction nucleotides: 5. The CDR3 length is 17 residues. The CDR3: CATSAGLAGGTTDTQYF. The DNA for the CDR3 is TGTGCCACCAGTGCGGGACTAGCGGGAGGAACGACAGATACGCAGTATTTT.

The V gene is TRBV6-1, the J gene TRBJ1-5; tentatively, D is TRBD1 (6 bases). Trimming shortened V by 4 bases and J by 7 bases, and 20 bases separated the two germline ends. The length of the CDR3 is 16 residues. CDR1 MNHNS and CDR2 SASEGT come from the germline V gene. Written as DNA, the CDR3 is TGTGCCAGCAGTGCGGGGTCCACCAGGGGAAGGCAGCCCCAGCATTTT. Its translation is CASSAGSTRGRQPQHF.

This clone was recorded a few times. CDR3 coding DNA: TGTGCCAGCAGTTTAGGAGGGACCTACGAGCAGTACTTC. Its protein is CASSLGGTYEQYF. The gene calls are TRBV28 and TRBJ2-7; D perhaps matches TRBD2 (6 bases). The CDR3 consists of 13 residues. The ends were cut back, 2 bases at V and 2 bases at J, with 7 bases in the middle. Per germline, CDR1 MDHEN and CDR2 SYDVKM.

V and J are TRBV6-2 or TRBV6-3 and TRBJ2-3, with D unresolved. Germline-derived CDR1 and CDR2 are MNHEY and SVGEGT. The CDR3 length is 12 residues. Trimming removed 6 bases at V and 2 bases at J, with 6 bases between. In DNA, the CDR3 is TGTGCCAGCAGCACACACACAGATACGCAGTATTTT. Translated: CASSTHTDTQYF.

This chain connects TRBV28 to TRBJ1-2; D may be TRBD1 (5 bases). The CDR3 spans 13 residues. The ends were cut back, 7 bases at V and 4 bases at J, with 13 bases in the middle. Germline V gene lookup returns CDR1 MDHEN and CDR2 SYDVKM. CDR3 amino acids: CASTLGGTYGYTF. The CDR3 nucleotides are TGTGCCAGCACCCTAGGAGGGACCTATGGCTACACCTTC.

The J gene is TRBJ1-3, the V gene TRBV30; possibly TRBD1 for D (5 bases). The germline V and J ends were trimmed by 3 bases and 2 bases, with 11 bases remaining between them. The CDR3 consists of 14 residues. Germline V gene sequence: CDR1 GTSNPN, CDR2 SVGIG (reference sequence). The DNA for the CDR3 is TGTGCCTGGAGCCTCAGGGATCCTGGAAACACCATATATTTT. Its protein is CAWSLRDPGNTIYF.

The chain has TRBV6-6 and TRBJ1-1; TRBD1 aligns across 9 bases. Germline-derived CDR1 and CDR2 are MNHNY and SVGAGI (reference sequence). The CDR3 runs to 20 residues. J was trimmed by 0 bases and V by 6 bases; bases with no gene match: 20. The chain's CDR3 is CASSAPPPEDRGPLNTEAFF. The CDR3 nucleotides read TGTGCCAGCAGCGCCCCCCCGCCTGAGGACAGGGGTCCCTTGAACACTGAAGCTTTCTTT.

The rearrangement links TRBV27 to TRBJ2-7; TRBD2 agrees at 14 bases. Germline values: CDR1 MNHEY, CDR2 SMNVEV (reference sequence). The CDR3 is 15 amino acids. Trimming at V came to 6 bases and at J to 7 bases, leaving 8 bases not matched to a gene. CDR3 sequence (DNA): TGTGCCAGCAGGCCGGGACTAGCGGGAGTGGGTGAGCAGTACTTC. It specifies CASRPGLAGVGEQYF.

For this clone: The DNA is omitted, as the CDR3 cannot be located on it reliably, and the CDR3 follows TCRdb's listing. The rearrangement joins TRBV19 to TRBJ1-4; the table names TRBD1, a call not compared with the DNA. The germline CDR1 and CDR2 sequences are LNHDA and SQIVND (reference sequence). The CDR3 is made up of 17 amino acids, end residues included. This CDR3 is CASSIRRAGTGGEKLFF.

CDR3 nucleotide sequence: TGTGCCAGCAGCTTGGAGGGAGCAACTAATGAAAAACTGTTTTTT. Translating gives CASSLEGATNEKLFF. The chain combines TRBV13 with TRBJ1-4; D uncertain. V was pared by 3 bases and J by 0 bases, with 8 bases between. Germline V lookup: CDR1 PRHDT, CDR2 FYEKMQ (reference sequence). This CDR3 is 15 amino acids long.

The chain joins TRBV28 to TRBJ1-2, with unresolved D. This CDR3 contains 13 residues. CDR1 and CDR2 (germline): MDHEN, SYDVKM. The germline V and J ends were trimmed by 5 bases and 8 bases, with 15 bases remaining between them. CDR3 sequence: CASSRASPYGYTF. CDR3 nucleotides: TGTGCCAGCAGTCGAGCCTCCCCTTACGGCTACACCTTC.

In its sample, this clone is medium-sized. The chain is built from TRBV5-4 and TRBJ2-2; D might be TRBD1 (6 bases). CDR1 is SGHNT and CDR2 is YYREEE in the germline V gene (reference sequence). Trimming took off 4 bases at V and 3 bases at J, with 16 bases between the two ends. This CDR3 is built from 16 residues. In DNA form, the CDR3 reads TGTGCCAGCAGCCCGGACAGCCTGGGGGACACCGGGGAGCTGTTTTTT. Its translation is CASSPDSLGDTGELFF.

V is TRBV19 and J is TRBJ1-1, with TRBD1 as a possible D gene (5 bases). Germline values: CDR1 LNHDA, CDR2 SQIVND (reference sequence). The CDR3 length is 13 residues. V lost 7 bases and J 5 bases, leaving 14 bases between the germline ends. CDR3 in amino acids: CASKLGGMTEAFF. The DNA of the CDR3 is TGTGCCAGTAAGCTTGGGGGGATGACTGAAGCTTTCTTT. The full variable domain, with the rest looked up from reference TRBV19 and TRBJ1-1, is DGGITQSPKYLFRKEGQNVTLSCEQNLNHDAMYWYRQDPGQGLRLIYYSQIVNDFQKGDIAEGYSVSREKKESFPLTVTSAQKNPTAFYLCASKLGGMTEAFFGQGTRLTVV.